This TCR beta chain derives from a study of neurological immune-mediated disorders. This CDR3 is 14 amino acids long. V was pared by 1 base and J by 4 bases, with 8 bases between. Remarks on this clonotype: This may be a read error, as it is one base from a much larger clone. As the CDR3 is not closed by the conserved phenylalanine or tryptophan, this likely results from a read error.

Use was made of about 920,000 CD4+ or CD8+ T cells in sorted libraries. By 5'RACE with 10-nucleotide random UMIs, the cDNA was made. TCRdb fed the 5' RACE reads into MiXCR, producing one record per CDR3 protein. Altogether about 10,000 distinct CDR3 sequences are present, around 21% being singletons, with the ten largest covering about 50%. Sequencing was carried out using CD8+ T cells from blood. The V gene is TRBV12-3 or TRBV12-4, the J gene TRBJ2-1; TRBD1 is a possible D gene (5 bases). The TCR originated in a woman aged 60-75 years with HTLV-1-associated myelopathy (HAM/TSP). The CDR3, as DNA: TGTGCCAGCAGTTTAGTCCCAGGGTACAATGAGCAGTTCTTA. It specifies CASSLVPGYNEQFL.